The 16 T cell receptor beta chains below all came from one sample that was sequenced in a study of T cells in Graves' hyperthyroidism and ophthalmopathy. Researchers took RNA transcripts and amplified the TCR beta CDR3 regions from them. HTBI primers were employed in a first-round RT-PCR of the TCR CDR3. TCRdb recomputed calls from the multiplex PCR reads with MiXCR, one row per CDR3 protein. The sample holds over 250,000 distinct CDR3 sequences, approximately 15% seen once. Sequenced material: blood. The receptors were gathered from a woman aged 55-69 years with Graves' ophthalmopathy.

The CDR3 loop is CASSPGSSGSNQPQHF. The DNA for the CDR3 is TGTGCCAGCAGTCCAGGGAGCTCCGGGAGCAATCAGCCCCAGCATTTT. The chain is built from TRBV27 and TRBJ1-5; D possibly corresponds to TRBD1 (5 bases). The V end was cut by 5 bases, the J end by 1 base, with 15 bases between. There are 16 residues in the CDR3. CDR1 MNHEY and CDR2 SMNVEV come from the germline V gene (reference sequence).

Many counts were recorded for this clonotype. The V gene is TRBV6-1, the J gene TRBJ2-7, with D possibly being TRBD2 (5 bases). From germline, CDR1 is MNHNS and CDR2 SASEGT. The CDR3 consists of 12 residues. The germline V and J ends were trimmed by 6 bases and 0 bases, with 6 bases remaining between them. DNA of the CDR3: TGTGCCAGCAGGGGAGTCTCCTACGAGCAGTACTTC. It encodes CASRGVSYEQYF.

This clonotype was recorded many times. V is TRBV18 and J is TRBJ1-1, with D hard to call. The CDR3 has 13 amino acids. V gave up 2 bases and J gave up 4 bases, with 8 bases separating them. Germline V gene sequence: CDR1 KGHSH, CDR2 LQKENI. The CDR3 spells CASSPSGGTEAFF. DNA of the CDR3: TGTGCCAGCTCACCATCAGGCGGCACTGAAGCTTTCTTT.

In the case of this clonotype: This may stem from a read error, because a much larger clone lies one nucleotide away. This likely comes from a read error, as the CDR3 has no conserved phenylalanine or tryptophan at its end. The CDR3 region is CASRRNDLNTIYL. CDR3 in DNA: TGTGCCAGCAGGCGAAATGACCTTAACACCATATATCTT. V gene TRBV11-2 combines with J gene TRBJ1-3; D gene ambiguous. The V gene lost 6 bases and the J gene lost 7 bases, with 13 bases spanning the gap. This CDR3 has 13 residues. The germline V gene has CDR1 SGHAT and CDR2 FQNNGV.

This clonotype was detected many times. V usage is TRBV7-2 and J usage is TRBJ1-6; D is possibly TRBD1 (6 bases). Trimming removed 0 bases from V and 5 bases from J, with 14 bases in between. Germline CDR1 SGHTA, CDR2 FQGNSA. This CDR3 has 17 residues. The CDR3 loop reads CASSLAMRGANNSPLHF. Written as DNA, the CDR3 is TGTGCCAGCAGCTTAGCGATGAGGGGGGCAAATAATTCACCCCTCCACTTT. Together with reference TRBV7-2 and TRBJ1-6, the CDR3 gives the full variable domain: GAGVSQSPSNKVTEKGKDVELRCDPISGHTALYWYRQSLGQGLEFLIYFQGNSAPDKSGLPSDRFSAERTGGSVSTLTIQRTQQEDSAVYLCASSLAMRGANNSPLHFGNGTRLTVT.

This clonotype was recorded many times. V is TRBV30 and J is TRBJ2-1; D unresolved. This CDR3 region has 12 residues. Germline lookup yields CDR1 GTSNPN and CDR2 SVGIG (reference sequence). V gave up 2 bases and J gave up 6 bases, with 8 bases separating them. CDR3 bases: TGTGCCTGGAGTTTAGGGCGCAATGAGCAGTTCTTC. It encodes CAWSLGRNEQFF.

This clonotype was picked up many times. This chain links TRBV20-1 with TRBJ2-1; 8 bases map to TRBD2. Germline V gene data show CDR1 as DFQATT and CDR2 as SNEGSKA (reference sequence). This CDR3 region has 15 residues. With V trimmed by 6 bases and J by 9 bases, 16 bases remained unmatched. The CDR3 loop reads CSAGARREGRAEQFF. The CDR3, as DNA: TGCAGTGCAGGGGCCCGCCGGGAGGGCCGTGCTGAGCAGTTCTTC.

This clonotype was found many times. V is TRBV7-9 and J is TRBJ1-1, with D perhaps matching TRBD1 (5 bases). This CDR3 has 18 residues. Deletions cut 5 bases from V and 1 base from J, with 23 bases between. Germline values: CDR1 SEHNR, CDR2 FQNEAQ (reference sequence). CDR3 amino acids: CASSPQRGSGQGNTEAFF. The CDR3 DNA is TGTGCCAGCAGCCCTCAACGCGGGTCGGGTCAGGGGAACACTGAAGCTTTCTTT.

V and J are TRBV4-1 and TRBJ1-4, with 8 bases lining up with TRBD1. This CDR3 spans 17 amino acids. The ends lost 0 bases at V and 7 bases at J; junction bases unmatched: 10. Looked up from germline, CDR1 is MGHRA and CDR2 is YSYEKL. This CDR3 reads CASSQDPGRQGTEKLFF. In nucleotides, the CDR3 is TGCGCCAGCAGCCAAGATCCCGGGAGACAGGGGACTGAAAAACTGTTTTTT.

This clonotype was counted many times. This sequence joins TRBV18 and TRBJ2-1; D unresolved. CDR1 is KGHSH and CDR2 is LQKENI in the germline V gene. Trimming shortened V by 6 bases and J by 9 bases, and 15 bases separated the two germline ends. The CDR3 length is 13 residues. DNA for the CDR3: TGTGCCAGCTCCTGGGCCAGGTCGACTGAGCAGTTCTTC. Its protein product is CASSWARSTEQFF.

On this clonotype itself: The junction and the germline gene differ at one end; a read error may be behind it. This sequence joins TRBV27 and TRBJ2-3; 10 bases are shared with TRBD2. Germline V CDR1 and CDR2: MNHEY, SMNVEV (reference sequence). The CDR3 runs 14 residues. CDR3 DNA sequence: TGTGCCAGCAGTTGGCTAGCGGGAGCAGATGCGCAGTATTTT. Translation gives CASSWLAGADAQYF.

The chain has TRBV19 and TRBJ2-1; 7 bases line up with TRBD2. CDR1 LNHDA and CDR2 SQIVND come from the germline V gene (reference sequence). The V segment lost 1 base and the J segment 7 bases; nucleotides outside the gene matches: 7. This CDR3 comprises 15 residues. CDR3 residues: CASSIAGGRWNEQFF. CDR3 nucleotide sequence: TGTGCCAGTAGTATAGCCGGGGGGAGGTGGAATGAGCAGTTCTTC.

As for this clonotype: One end of the junction fails to match germline, which may point to a read error. The chain recombines TRBV7-2 with TRBJ1-2, with 10 nucleotides matching TRBD1. CDR1 SGHTA and CDR2 FQGNSA come from the germline V gene. This CDR3 is built from 14 residues. The CDR3 spells CVSSRDRGNYGYTF. CDR3 DNA: TGTGTCAGCAGCCGGGACAGGGGTAACTATGGCTACACCTTC.

This clonotype was counted at least ten times. The J gene is TRBJ2-5, the V gene TRBV7-2, with 7 bases that match TRBD2. V dropped 7 bases and J dropped 0; count of bases not matched to a gene: 5. CDR1 and CDR2 (germline): SGHTA, FQGNSA. This CDR3 comprises 14 residues. CDR3 in DNA: TGTGCCAGCACCTACGGGGGGTACCAAGAGACCCAGTACTTC. This sequence encodes CASTYGGYQETQYF.

This clonotype was picked up many times. The rearrangement uses TRBV4-3 and TRBJ1-1; D remains ambiguous. The V gene's germline CDR1 is LGHNA and CDR2 YSLEER. Trimming cost V 0 bases and J 1 base, with 6 bases left between them. The CDR3 runs to 14 residues. This CDR3 reads CASSQDRQNTEAFF. CDR3 DNA: TGCGCCAGCAGCCAAGATCGTCAGAACACTGAAGCTTTCTTT.

The CDR3 loop reads CASSNFVRAEKLFF. In nucleotides, the CDR3 is TGTGCCAGTAGTAACTTCGTGAGGGCTGAAAAACTGTTTTTT. The chain couples TRBV19 to TRBJ1-4; no reliable D call. Germline V CDR1 and CDR2: LNHDA, SQIVND (reference sequence). V shed 4 bases and J shed 7 bases, with 13 bases lying between them. The CDR3 has 14 residues.